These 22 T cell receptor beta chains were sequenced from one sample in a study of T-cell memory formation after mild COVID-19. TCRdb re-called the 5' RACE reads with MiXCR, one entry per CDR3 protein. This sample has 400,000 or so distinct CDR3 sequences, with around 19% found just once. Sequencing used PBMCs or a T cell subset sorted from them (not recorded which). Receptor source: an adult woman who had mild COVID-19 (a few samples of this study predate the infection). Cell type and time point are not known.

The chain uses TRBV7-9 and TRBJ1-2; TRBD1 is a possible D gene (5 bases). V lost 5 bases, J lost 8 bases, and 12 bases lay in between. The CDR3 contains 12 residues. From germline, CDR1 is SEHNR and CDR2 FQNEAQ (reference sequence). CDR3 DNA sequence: TGTGCCAGCAGCGTGTTGGGGGAGGGCTACACCTTC. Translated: CASSVLGEGYTF.

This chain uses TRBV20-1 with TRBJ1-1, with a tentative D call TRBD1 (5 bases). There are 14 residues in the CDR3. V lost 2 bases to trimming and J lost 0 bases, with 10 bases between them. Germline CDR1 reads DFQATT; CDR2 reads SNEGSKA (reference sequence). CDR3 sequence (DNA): TGCAGTGCTAGATTCGGGGGGATGAACACTGAAGCTTTCTTT. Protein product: CSARFGGMNTEAFF.

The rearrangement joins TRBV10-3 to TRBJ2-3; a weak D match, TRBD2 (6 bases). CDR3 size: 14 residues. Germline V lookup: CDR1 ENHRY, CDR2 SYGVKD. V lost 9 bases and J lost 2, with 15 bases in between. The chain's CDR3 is CAIGGGLPTDTQYF. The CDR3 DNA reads TGTGCCATTGGGGGAGGCCTGCCCACAGATACGCAGTATTTT.

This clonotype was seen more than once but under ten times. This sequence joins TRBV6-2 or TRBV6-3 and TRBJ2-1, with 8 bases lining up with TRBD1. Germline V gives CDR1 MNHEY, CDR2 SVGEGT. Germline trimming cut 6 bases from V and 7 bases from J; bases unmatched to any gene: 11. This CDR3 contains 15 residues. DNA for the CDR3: TGTGCCAGCAGCTCGGGACAGGACGCTGGTAATGAGCAGTTCTTC. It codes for CASSSGQDAGNEQFF.

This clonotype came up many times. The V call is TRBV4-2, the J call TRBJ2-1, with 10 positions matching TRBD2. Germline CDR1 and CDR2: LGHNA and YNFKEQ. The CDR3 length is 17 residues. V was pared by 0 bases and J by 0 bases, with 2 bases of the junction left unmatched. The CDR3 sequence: CASSQDEREGSYNEQFF. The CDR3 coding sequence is TGTGCCAGCAGCCAAGACGAGCGGGAGGGCTCCTACAATGAGCAGTTCTTC.

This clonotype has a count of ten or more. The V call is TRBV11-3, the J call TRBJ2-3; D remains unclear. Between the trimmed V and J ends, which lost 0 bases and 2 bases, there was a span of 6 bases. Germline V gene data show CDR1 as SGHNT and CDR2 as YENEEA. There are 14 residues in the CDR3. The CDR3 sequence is CASSLDGNTDTQYF. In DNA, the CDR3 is TGTGCCAGCAGCTTAGATGGAAACACAGATACGCAGTATTTT.

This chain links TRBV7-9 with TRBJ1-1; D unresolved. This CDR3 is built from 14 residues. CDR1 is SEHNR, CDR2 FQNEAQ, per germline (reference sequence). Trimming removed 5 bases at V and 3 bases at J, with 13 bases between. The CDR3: CASSLGSGHTEAFF. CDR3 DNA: TGTGCCAGCAGCCTAGGGTCCGGCCACACTGAAGCTTTCTTT.

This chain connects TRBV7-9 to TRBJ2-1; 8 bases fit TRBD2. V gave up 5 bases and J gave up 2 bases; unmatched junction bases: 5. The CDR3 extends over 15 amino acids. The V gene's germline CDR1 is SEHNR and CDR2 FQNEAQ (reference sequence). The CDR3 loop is CASSALAGTYNEQFF. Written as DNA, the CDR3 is TGTGCCAGCAGCGCTCTAGCGGGCACCTACAATGAGCAGTTCTTC.

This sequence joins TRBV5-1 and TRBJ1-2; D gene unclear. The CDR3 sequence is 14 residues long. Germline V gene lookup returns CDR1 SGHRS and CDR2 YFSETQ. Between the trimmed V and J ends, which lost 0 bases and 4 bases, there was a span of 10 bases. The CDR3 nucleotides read TGCGCCAGCAGCTTGGATACAGTCCTCTATGGCTACACCTTC. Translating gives CASSLDTVLYGYTF.

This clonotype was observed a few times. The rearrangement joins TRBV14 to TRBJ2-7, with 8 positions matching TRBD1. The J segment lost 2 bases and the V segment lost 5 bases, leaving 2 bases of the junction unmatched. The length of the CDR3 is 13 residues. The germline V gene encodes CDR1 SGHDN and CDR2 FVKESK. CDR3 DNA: TGTGCCAGCAGCGACAGGGGCGCCTACGAGCAGTACTTC. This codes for CASSDRGAYEQYF.

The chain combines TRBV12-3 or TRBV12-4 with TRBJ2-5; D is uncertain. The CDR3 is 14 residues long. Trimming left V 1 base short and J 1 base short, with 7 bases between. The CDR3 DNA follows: TGTGCCAGCAGTTTAGTGCCAGTCCAAGAGACCCAGTACTTC. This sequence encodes CASSLVPVQETQYF.

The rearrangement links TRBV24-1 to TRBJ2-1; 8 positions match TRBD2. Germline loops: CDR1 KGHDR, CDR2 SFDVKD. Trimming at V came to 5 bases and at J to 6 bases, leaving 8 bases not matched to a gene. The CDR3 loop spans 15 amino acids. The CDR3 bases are TGTGCCACCAGTGGGGGCGGGCTAGCGGGCAATGAGCAGTTCTTC. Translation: CATSGGGLAGNEQFF.

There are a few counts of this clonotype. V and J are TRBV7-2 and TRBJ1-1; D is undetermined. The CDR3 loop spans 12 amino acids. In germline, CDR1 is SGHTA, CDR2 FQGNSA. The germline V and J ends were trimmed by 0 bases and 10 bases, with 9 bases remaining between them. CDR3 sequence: CASSLAIGLAFF. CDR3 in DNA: TGTGCCAGCAGCTTAGCGATCGGGTTAGCTTTCTTT.

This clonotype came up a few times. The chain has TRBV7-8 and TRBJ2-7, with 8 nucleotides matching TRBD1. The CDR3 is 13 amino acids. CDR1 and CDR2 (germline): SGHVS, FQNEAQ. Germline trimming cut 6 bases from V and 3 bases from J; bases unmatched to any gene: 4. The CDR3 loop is CASSLQGVYEQYF. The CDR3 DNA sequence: TGTGCCAGCAGTCTACAGGGGGTCTACGAGCAGTACTTC.

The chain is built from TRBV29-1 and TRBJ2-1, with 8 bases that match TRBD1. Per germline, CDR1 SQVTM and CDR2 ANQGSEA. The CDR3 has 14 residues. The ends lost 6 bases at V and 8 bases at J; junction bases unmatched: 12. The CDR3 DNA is TGCAGCGTCCGGACAGGGATAGGCTGGCATGAGCAGTTCTTC. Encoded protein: CSVRTGIGWHEQFF.

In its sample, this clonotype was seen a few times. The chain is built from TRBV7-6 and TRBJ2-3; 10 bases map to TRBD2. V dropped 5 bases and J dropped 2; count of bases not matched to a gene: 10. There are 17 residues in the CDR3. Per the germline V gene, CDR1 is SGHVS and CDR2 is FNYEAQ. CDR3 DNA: TGTGCCAGCAGCCCATCCCTAGCGGGGGCCTTCACAGATACGCAGTATTTT. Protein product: CASSPSLAGAFTDTQYF.

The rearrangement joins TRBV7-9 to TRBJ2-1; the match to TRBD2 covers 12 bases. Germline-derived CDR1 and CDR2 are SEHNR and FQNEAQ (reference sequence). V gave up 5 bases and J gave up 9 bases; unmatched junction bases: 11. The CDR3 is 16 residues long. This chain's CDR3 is CASSTSSGRALPEQFF. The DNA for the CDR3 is TGTGCCAGCAGCACCTCTAGCGGGAGGGCCCTCCCTGAGCAGTTCTTC.

CDR3 coding DNA: TGTGCCAGCAGTGACACTAGACAGGGATTCACTGAAGCTTTCTTT. Amino acid sequence: CASSDTRQGFTEAFF. The rearrangement joins TRBV6-4 to TRBJ1-1; 7 nucleotides line up with TRBD1. Germline values: CDR1 MRHNA, CDR2 SNTAGT. This CDR3 is 15 amino acids long. V lost 2 bases, J lost 4 bases, and 7 bases stayed unmatched.

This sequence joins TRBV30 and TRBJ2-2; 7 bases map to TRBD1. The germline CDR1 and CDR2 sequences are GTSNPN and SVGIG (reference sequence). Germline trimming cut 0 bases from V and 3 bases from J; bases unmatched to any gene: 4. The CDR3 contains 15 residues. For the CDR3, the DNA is TGTGCCTGGAGTGTTCCGGGGACAGACACCGGGGAGCTGTTTTTT. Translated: CAWSVPGTDTGELFF.

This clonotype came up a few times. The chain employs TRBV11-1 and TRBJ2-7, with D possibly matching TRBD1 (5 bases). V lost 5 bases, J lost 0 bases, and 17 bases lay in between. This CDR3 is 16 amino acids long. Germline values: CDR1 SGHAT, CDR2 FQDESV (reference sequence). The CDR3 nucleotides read TGTGCCAGCAGCCTACCCGGCGGAAGGGGCTCCTACGAGCAGTACTTC. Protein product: CASSLPGGRGSYEQYF.

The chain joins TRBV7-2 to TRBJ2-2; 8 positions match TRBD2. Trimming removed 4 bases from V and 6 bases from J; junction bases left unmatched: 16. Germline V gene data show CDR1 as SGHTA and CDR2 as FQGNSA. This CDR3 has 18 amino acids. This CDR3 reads CASSSLLLAEKVSGELFF. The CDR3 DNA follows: TGTGCCAGCAGCTCACTCCTACTAGCGGAGAAGGTTTCCGGGGAGCTGTTTTTT.

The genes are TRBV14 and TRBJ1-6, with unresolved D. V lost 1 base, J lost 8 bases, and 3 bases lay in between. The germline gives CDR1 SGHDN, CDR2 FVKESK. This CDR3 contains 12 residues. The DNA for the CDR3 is TGTGCCAGCAGCCAAGGACATTCACCCCTCCACTTT. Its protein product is CASSQGHSPLHF.